The 11 T cell receptor beta chains given below trace back to one sample, sequenced in a study of CXCR3-negative and CXCR3-positive naive CD8 T cells (dated by TCRdb to the late 2010s). The instrument was a NextSeq 550. The Human TCR Profiling Kit (MiLaboratory) was used to prepare UMI-labeled 5' RACE TRB cDNA libraries. Reprocessed by TCRdb, the reads give a single entry per CDR3 protein sequence, without DNA. The sample's table lists a count of approximately 100,000 distinct CDR3 sequences. The ten largest clones represent 0.9% to 1.2% of the sample. The antigens these receptors bind are not known. General study outcomes and caveats: Compared with CXCR3-negative naive cells, CXCR3-positive naive cells had TRB CDR3s with higher hydrophobicity (lower Kidera factor 4), lower energy, and higher strength and volume indices.

The sample comprised naive CXCR3+ CD8+ T cells from blood. In light of the paper, this sample's cell subset or site label describes: CD45RO-CCR7+CD27+CD95- naive CD8+ T cells expressing CXCR3 (TNR3+). Receptor source: a human donor in good health. Some clones in this sample may be carry-over from other donors' samples.

J is TRBJ2-7 and V is TRBV9; the D gene TCRdb calls, TRBD2, cannot be checked with no DNA. There are 16 residues in the CDR3. Germline-derived CDR1 and CDR2 are SGDLS and YYNGEE. CDR3 protein: CASSAQETSGDYEQYF.

V gene TRBV7-2 combines with J gene TRBJ2-5. The CDR3 is 13 amino acids. Germline V gene data show CDR1 as SGHTA and CDR2 as FQGNSA. The chain's CDR3 is CASSRRLEETQYF.

The gene calls are TRBV19 and TRBJ2-7; TCRdb's D call of TRBD1 is untestable without DNA. CDR1 is LNHDA, CDR2 SQIVND, per germline (reference sequence). This CDR3 spans 14 amino acids. The CDR3 sequence is CASSRRTSPYEQYF.

The chain uses TRBV20-1 and TRBJ1-2; with no DNA, the TCRdb D assignment of TRBD1 cannot be verified. The V gene's germline CDR1 is DFQATT and CDR2 SNEGSKA (reference sequence). This CDR3 spans 12 amino acids. This chain's CDR3 is CSARQGDYGYTF.

V usage is TRBV7-6 and J usage is TRBJ2-3. This CDR3 comprises 14 residues. From germline, CDR1 is SGHVS and CDR2 FNYEAQ. The chain's CDR3 is CASSSNSFPDTQYF.

The rearrangement joins TRBV5-6 to TRBJ1-6; TCRdb's D call of TRBD1 is untestable without DNA. Germline CDR1 is SGHDT and CDR2 is YYEEEE. This CDR3 is built from 14 residues. The CDR3 here is CASSTGTANSPLHF.

This sequence joins TRBV7-8 and TRBJ2-1. The length of the CDR3 is 13 residues. Germline V gene lookup returns CDR1 SGHVS and CDR2 FQNEAQ. Here the CDR3 reads CASSSVLGNEQFF. The full variable domain, its missing parts supplied by reference TRBV7-8 and TRBJ2-1, is GAGVSQSPRYKVAKRGQDVALRCDPISGHVSLFWYQQALGQGPEFLTYFQNEAQLDKSGLPSDRFFAERPEGSVSTLKIQRTQQEDSAVYLCASSSVLGNEQFFGPGTRLTVL.

This chain joins TRBV5-6 and TRBJ1-4; with no DNA, the TCRdb D assignment of TRBD1 cannot be verified. CDR1 is SGHDT, CDR2 YYEEEE, per germline. The CDR3 contains 15 residues. Here the CDR3 reads CASSFTGALSEKLFF. Drawing the rest from reference TRBV5-6 and TRBJ1-4, the complete variable domain is DAGVTQSPTHLIKTRGQQVTLRCSPKSGHDTVSWYQQALGQGPQFIFQYYEEEERQRGNFPDRFSGHQFPNYSSELNVNALLLGDSALYLCASSFTGALSEKLFFGSGTQLSVL.

This CDR3 is CASSLIRDDEQFF. The chain joins TRBV7-3 to TRBJ2-1; TCRdb picks TRBD1, but there is no DNA to check that call. This CDR3 contains 13 residues. Germline V gene data show CDR1 as SGHTA and CDR2 as FQGTGA.

The chain uses TRBV7-9 and TRBJ2-3. This CDR3 has 12 amino acids. Germline V lookup: CDR1 SEHNR, CDR2 FQNEAQ (reference sequence). The CDR3 reads CASSIDSDTQYF.

This chain joins TRBV29-1 and TRBJ2-1. Per the germline V gene, CDR1 is SQVTM and CDR2 is ANQGSEA. The CDR3 consists of 12 residues. Here the CDR3 reads CSVELQMGEQFF.